This TCR beta chain comes out of a study of shared clonotypes between healthy human individuals. Findings and caveats of the study: Genetic and exposure-history diversity was limited by the few donors. Generation probabilities were higher for clonotypes shared across all four sorted-subset donors than for unshared ones.

Genomic DNA from each subset was divided evenly over several immunoSEQ plates. Generated by immunoSEQ multiplex PCR, the TCRdb table keeps only in-frame clones and is missing some. In the table there are over 950,000 clones, 60% to 85% of which are singletons. On this clone: Its specificity is unknown.

Trimming removed 1 base from V and 7 bases from J, with 8 bases in between. CDR1 and CDR2 from the germline V gene are GTSNPN and SVGIG (reference sequence). There are 13 residues in the CDR3. The rearrangement links TRBV30 to TRBJ1-6; a weak D match, TRBD1 (5 bases). The TCR comes from a man aged 18 to 30 in good health. Some clones in this sample may be carry-over from other donors' samples. The specimen was memory CD4+ T cells from PBMCs. The subset was: CD45RA-negative fraction. The CDR3 DNA reads TGTGCCTGGAGTGGAGGGGCGAATTCACCCCTCCACTTT. It specifies CAWSGGANSPLHF.